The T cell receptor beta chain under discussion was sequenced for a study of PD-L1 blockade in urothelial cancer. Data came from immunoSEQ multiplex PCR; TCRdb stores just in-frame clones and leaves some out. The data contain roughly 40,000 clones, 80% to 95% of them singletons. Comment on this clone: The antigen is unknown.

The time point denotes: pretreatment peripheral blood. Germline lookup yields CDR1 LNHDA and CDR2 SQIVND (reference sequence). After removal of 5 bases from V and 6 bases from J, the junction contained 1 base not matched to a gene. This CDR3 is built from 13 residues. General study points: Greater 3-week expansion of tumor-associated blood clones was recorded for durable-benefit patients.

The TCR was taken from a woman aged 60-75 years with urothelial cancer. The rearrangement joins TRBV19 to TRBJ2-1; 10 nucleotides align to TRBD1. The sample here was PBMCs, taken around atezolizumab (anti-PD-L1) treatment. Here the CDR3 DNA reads TGTGCCAGTAGTTGGGACAGGGGCAATGAGCAGTTCTTC. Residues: CASSWDRGNEQFF. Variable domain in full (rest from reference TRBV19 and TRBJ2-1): DGGITQSPKYLFRKEGQNVTLSCEQNLNHDAMYWYRQDPGQGLRLIYYSQIVNDFQKGDIAEGYSVSREKKESFPLTVTSAQKNPTAFYLCASSWDRGNEQFFGPGTRLTVL.